The T cell receptor beta chain described here comes from a study of cytomegalovirus exposure and HLA in healthy donors. Study-level results: Earlier analysis looked at TCR beta V segments, and most were productive about 90% or about 30% of the time.

Researchers ran the PCR with 60 Vbeta and 13 Jbeta primers. Generated by immunoSEQ multiplex PCR, the TCRdb table keeps only in-frame clones and is missing some. The specimen's table records 110,000 to 150,000 clones. Germline-derived CDR1 and CDR2 are SEHNR and FQNEAQ (reference sequence). V was cut by 4 bases and J by 8 bases, with 8 bases left in between. The length of the CDR3 is 11 residues. For this clone: Its antigen remains unknown.

The receptor was derived from a male donor in good health and CMV-seronegative. The chain is built from TRBV7-9 and TRBJ1-1, with a possible D match to TRBD1 (5 bases). Sequencing input: PBMCs. The CDR3 coding sequence is TGTGCCAGCAGCTCAAGGACAGAAGCTTTCTTT. Amino acids: CASSSRTEAFF.